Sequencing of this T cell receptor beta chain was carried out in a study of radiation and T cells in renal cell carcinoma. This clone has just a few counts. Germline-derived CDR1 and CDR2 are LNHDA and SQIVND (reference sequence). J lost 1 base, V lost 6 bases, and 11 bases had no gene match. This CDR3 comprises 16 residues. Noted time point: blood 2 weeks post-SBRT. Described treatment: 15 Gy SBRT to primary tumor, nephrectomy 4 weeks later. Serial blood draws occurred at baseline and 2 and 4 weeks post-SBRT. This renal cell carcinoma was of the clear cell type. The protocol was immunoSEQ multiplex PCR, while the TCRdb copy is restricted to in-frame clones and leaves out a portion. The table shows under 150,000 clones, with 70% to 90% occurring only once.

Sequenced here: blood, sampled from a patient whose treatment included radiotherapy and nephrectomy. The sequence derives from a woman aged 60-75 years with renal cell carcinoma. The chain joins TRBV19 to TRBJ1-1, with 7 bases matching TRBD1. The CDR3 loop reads CASSQTGTVSNTEAFF. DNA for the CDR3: TGTGCCAGTAGCCAGACCGGGACAGTCTCGAACACTGAAGCTTTCTTT.